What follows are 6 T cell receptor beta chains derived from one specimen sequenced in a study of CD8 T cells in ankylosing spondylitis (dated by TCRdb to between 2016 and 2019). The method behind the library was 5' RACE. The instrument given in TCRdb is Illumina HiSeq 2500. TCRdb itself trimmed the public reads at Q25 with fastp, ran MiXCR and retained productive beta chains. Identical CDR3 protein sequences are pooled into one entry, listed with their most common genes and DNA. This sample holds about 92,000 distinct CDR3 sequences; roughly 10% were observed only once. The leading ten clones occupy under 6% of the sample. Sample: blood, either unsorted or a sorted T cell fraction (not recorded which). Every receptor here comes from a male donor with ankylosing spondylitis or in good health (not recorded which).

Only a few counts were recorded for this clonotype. CDR3 region: CASRPPGGYSPLHF. In DNA, the CDR3 is TGTGCCAGCAGACCCCCAGGAGGGTATTCACCCCTCCACTTT. The rearrangement joins TRBV28 to TRBJ1-6, with no clear D. V dropped 6 bases and J dropped 8 bases, with 14 bases sitting between them. The germline V gene encodes CDR1 MDHEN and CDR2 SYDVKM. The CDR3 contains 14 residues.

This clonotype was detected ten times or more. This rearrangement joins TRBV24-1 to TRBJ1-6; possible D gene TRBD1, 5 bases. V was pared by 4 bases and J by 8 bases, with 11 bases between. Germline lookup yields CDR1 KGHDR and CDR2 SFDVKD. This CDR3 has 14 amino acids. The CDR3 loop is CATSEDSWDSPLHF. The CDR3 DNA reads TGTGCCACCAGTGAAGACAGTTGGGATTCACCCCTCCACTTT.

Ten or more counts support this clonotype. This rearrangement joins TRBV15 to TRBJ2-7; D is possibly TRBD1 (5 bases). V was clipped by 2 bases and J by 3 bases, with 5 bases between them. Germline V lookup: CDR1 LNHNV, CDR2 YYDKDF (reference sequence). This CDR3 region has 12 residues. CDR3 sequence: CATSRQGYEQYF. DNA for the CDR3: TGTGCCACCAGCAGACAGGGCTACGAGCAGTACTTC.

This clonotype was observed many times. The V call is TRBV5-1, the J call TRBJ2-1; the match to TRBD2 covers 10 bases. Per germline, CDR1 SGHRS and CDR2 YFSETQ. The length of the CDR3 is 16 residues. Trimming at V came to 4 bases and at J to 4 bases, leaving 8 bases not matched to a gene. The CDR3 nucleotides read TGCGCCAGCAGCCTACCGACTAGCGGGCCATACAATGAGCAGTTCTTC. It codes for CASSLPTSGPYNEQFF. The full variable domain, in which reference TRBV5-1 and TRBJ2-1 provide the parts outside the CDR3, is KAGVTQTPRYLIKTRGQQVTLSCSPISGHRSVSWYQQTPGQGLQFLFEYFSETQRNKGNFPGRFSGRQFSNSRSEMNVSTLELGDSALYLCASSLPTSGPYNEQFFGPGTRLTVL.

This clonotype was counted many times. The CDR3 is CSIRQGNTEAFF. The CDR3 DNA sequence: TGCAGCATTCGGCAGGGCAACACTGAAGCTTTCTTT. This chain connects TRBV29-1 to TRBJ1-1, with TRBD1 as a possible D gene (5 bases). CDR1 and CDR2 from the germline V gene are SQVTM and ANQGSEA. The CDR3 is 12 amino acids. Between the trimmed V and J ends, which lost 8 bases and 2 bases, there was a span of 12 bases.

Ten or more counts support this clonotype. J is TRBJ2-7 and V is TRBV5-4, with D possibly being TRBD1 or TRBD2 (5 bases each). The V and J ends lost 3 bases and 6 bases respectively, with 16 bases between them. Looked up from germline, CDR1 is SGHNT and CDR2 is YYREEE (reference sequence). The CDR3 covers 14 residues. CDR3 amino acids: CASSWGTDTSEQYF. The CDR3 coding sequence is TGTGCCAGCAGCTGGGGGACCGATACGTCCGAGCAGTACTTC.